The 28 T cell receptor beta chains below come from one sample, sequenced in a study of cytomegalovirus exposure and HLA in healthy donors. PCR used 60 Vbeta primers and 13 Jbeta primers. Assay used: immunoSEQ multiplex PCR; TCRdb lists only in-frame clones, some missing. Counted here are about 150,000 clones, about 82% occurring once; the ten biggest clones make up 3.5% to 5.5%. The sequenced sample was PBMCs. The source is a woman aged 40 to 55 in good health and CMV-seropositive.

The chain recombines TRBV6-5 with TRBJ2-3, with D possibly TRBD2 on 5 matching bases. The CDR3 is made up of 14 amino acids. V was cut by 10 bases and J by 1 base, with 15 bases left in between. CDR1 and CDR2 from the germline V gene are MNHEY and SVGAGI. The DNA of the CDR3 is TGTGCCAACACTCTCCCTAGCCGCACAGATACGCAGTATTTT. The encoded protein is CANTLPSRTDTQYF.

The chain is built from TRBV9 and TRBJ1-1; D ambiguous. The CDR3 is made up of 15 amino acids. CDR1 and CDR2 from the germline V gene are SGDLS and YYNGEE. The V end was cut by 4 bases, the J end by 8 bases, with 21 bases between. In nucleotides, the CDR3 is TGTGCCAGCAGCCCCCGACATAATCCCGAGACCGAAGCTTTCTTT. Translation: CASSPRHNPETEAFF.

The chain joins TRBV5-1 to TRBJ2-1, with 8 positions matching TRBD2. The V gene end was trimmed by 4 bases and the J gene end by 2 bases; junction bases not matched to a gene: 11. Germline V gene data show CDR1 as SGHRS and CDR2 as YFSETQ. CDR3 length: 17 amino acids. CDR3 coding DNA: TGCGCCAGCAGCGTATCGTACGGGGGGGCCGCCTACAATGAGCAGTTCTTC. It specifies CASSVSYGGAAYNEQFF.

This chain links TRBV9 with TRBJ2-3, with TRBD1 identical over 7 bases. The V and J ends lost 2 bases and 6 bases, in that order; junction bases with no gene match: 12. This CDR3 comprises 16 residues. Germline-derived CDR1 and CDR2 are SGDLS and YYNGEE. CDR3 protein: CASSVLPGTAMDTQYF. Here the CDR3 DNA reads TGTGCCAGCAGCGTTTTACCCGGGACAGCAATGGATACGCAGTATTTT.

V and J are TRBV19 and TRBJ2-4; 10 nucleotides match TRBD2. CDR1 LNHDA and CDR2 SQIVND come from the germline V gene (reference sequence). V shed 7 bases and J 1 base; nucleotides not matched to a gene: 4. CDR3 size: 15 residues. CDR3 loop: CASTSSGSAKNIQYF. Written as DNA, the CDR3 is TGTGCCAGTACCTCTAGCGGGAGTGCCAAAAACATTCAGTACTTC.

The CDR3 region is CASRLGQLNQPQHF. CDR3 nucleotide sequence: TGTGCAAGTCGCCTGGGACAACTCAATCAGCCCCAGCATTTT. This chain links TRBV12-2 with TRBJ1-5; the table's D call, TRBD1, has no DNA check behind it. TRBV12-2 is a pseudogene segment. This CDR3 is 14 amino acids long.

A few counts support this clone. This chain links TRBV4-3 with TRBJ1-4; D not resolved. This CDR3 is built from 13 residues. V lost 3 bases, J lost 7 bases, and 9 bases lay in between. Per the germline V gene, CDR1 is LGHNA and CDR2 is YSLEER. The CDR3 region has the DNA TGCGCCAGCAGCCACCCCGGGAGTGAAAAACTGTTTTTT. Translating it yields CASSHPGSEKLFF.

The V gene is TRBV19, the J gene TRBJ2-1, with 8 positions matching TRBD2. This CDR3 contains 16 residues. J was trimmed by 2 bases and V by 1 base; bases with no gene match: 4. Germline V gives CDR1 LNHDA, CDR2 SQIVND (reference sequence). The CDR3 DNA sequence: TGTGCCAGTAGTATAGTGGGACTAGGGACCTACAATGAGCAGTTCTTC. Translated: CASSIVGLGTYNEQFF.

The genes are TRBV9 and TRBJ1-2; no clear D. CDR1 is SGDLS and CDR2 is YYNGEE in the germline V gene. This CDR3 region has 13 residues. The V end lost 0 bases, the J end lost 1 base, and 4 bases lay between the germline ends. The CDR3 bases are TGTGCCAGCAGCGTAGGTAGTAACTATGGCTACACCTTC. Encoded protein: CASSVGSNYGYTF.

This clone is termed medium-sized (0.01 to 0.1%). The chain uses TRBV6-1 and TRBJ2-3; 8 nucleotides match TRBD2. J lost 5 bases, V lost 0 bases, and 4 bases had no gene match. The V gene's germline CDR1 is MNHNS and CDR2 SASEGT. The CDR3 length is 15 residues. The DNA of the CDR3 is TGTGCCAGCAGTGAAGCCGGGGGGGCGAGAGATACGCAGTATTTT. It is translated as CASSEAGGARDTQYF.

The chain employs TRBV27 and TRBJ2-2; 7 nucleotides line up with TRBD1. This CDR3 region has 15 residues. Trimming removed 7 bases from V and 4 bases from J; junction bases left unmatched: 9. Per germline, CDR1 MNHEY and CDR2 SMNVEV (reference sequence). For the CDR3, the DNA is TGTGCCAGCACCCCACAGGGGAGTAGCACCGGGGAGCTGTTTTTT. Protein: CASTPQGSSTGELFF.

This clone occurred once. CDR3 DNA: TGTGCCAGCAGCTTAACGAAGCGGGGGGGGACCCAGTACTTC. Its protein is CASSLTKRGGTQYF. The chain combines TRBV7-6 with TRBJ2-5, with 10 bases that match TRBD2. Trimming took 2 bases from V and 7 from J; bases not matched to a gene: 4. From germline, CDR1 is SGHVS and CDR2 FNYEAQ. The CDR3 consists of 14 residues. The complete variable domain, with remaining parts taken from reference TRBV7-6 and TRBJ2-5, reads GAGVSQSPRYKVTKRGQDVALRCDPISGHVSLYWYRQALGQGPEFLTYFNYEAQQDKSGLPNDRFSAERPEGSISTLTIQRTEQRDSAMYRCASSLTKRGGTQYFGPGTRLLVL.

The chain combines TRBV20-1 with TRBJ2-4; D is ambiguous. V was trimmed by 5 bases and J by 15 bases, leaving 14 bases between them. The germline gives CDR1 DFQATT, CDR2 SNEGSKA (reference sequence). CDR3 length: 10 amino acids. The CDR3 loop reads CSALESRPYF. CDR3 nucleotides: TGCAGTGCTCTAGAGTCAAGGCCGTACTTC.

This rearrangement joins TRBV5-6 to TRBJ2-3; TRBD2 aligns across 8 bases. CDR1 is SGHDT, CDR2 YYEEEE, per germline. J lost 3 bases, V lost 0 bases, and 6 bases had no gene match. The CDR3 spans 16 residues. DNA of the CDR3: TGTGCCAGCAGCTTGGCCTTAGCGGGATTTACAGATACGCAGTATTTT. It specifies CASSLALAGFTDTQYF.

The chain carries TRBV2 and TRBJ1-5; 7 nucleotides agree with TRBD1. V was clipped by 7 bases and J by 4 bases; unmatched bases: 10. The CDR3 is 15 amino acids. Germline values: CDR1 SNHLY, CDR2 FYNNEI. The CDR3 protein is CASNRGGQVNQPQHF. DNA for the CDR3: TGTGCCAGCAACCGGGGCGGACAGGTGAATCAGCCCCAGCATTTT.

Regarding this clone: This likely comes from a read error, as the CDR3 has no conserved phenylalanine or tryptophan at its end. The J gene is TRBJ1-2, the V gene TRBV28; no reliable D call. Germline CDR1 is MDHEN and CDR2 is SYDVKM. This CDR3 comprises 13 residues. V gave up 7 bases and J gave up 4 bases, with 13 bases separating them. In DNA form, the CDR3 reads TGTGCCAGCACCATGCCGGGGATCTATGGCTACACCTCC. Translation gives CASTMPGIYGYTS.

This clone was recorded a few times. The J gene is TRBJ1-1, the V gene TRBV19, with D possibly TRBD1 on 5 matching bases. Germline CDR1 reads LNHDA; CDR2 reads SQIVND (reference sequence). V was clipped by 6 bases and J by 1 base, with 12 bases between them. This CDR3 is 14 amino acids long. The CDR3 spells CASSLQGRNTEAFF. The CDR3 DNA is TGTGCCAGTAGCCTTCAGGGCAGGAACACTGAAGCTTTCTTT.

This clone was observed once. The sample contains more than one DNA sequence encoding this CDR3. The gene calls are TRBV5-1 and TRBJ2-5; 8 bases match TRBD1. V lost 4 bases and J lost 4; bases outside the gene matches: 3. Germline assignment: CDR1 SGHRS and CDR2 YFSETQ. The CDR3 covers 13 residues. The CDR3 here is CASSLTGGETQYF. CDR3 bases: TGCGCCAGCAGCCTTACAGGGGGAGAGACCCAGTACTTC.

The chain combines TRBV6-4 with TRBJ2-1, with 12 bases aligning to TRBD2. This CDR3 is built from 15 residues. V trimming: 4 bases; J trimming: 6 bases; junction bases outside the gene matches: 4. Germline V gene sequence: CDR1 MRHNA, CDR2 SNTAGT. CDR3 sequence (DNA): TGTGCCAGCAGTGGGACTAGCGGGGACGGCAATGAGCAGTTCTTC. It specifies CASSGTSGDGNEQFF.

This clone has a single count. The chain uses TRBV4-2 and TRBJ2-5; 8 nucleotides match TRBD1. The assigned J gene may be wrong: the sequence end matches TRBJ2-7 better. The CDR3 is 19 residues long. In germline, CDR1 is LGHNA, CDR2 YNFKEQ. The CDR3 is CASSQEIRYGTGLPDEQYF. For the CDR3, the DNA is TGTGCCAGCAGCCAAGAAATAAGGTACGGGACAGGACTTCCGGACGAGCAGTACTTC.

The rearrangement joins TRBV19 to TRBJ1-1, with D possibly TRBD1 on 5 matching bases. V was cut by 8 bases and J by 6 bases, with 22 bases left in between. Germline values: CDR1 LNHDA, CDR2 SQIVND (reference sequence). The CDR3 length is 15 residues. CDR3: CASRPGGGSRAEAFF. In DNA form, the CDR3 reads TGTGCCAGTCGACCCGGGGGGGGGAGCAGGGCTGAAGCTTTCTTT.

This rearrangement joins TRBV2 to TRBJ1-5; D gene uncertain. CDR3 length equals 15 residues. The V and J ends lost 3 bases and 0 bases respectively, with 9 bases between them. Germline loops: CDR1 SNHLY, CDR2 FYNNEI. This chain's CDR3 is CASSEGGNSNQPQHF. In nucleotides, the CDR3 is TGTGCCAGCAGTGAGGGAGGGAATAGCAATCAGCCCCAGCATTTT.

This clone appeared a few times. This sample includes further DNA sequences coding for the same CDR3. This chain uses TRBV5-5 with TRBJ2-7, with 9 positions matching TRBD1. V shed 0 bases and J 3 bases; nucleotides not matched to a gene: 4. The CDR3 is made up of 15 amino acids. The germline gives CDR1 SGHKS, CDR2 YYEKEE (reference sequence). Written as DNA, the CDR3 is TGTGCCAGCAGCTTGGGGGACAGGGTGGTCTACGAGCAGTACTTC. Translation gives CASSLGDRVVYEQYF.

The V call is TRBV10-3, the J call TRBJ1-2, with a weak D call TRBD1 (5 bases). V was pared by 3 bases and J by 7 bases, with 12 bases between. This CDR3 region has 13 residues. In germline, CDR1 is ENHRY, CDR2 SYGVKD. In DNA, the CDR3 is TGTGCCATCAGTGACGACCAGGGCTCTGGCTACACCTTC. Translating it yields CAISDDQGSGYTF.

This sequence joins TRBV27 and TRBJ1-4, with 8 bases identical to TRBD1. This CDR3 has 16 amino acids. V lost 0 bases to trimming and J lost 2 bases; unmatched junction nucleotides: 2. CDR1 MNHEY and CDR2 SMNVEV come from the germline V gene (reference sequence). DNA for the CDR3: TGTGCCAGCAGTTTATCCAGGACAGGGACTAATGAAAAACTGTTTTTT. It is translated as CASSLSRTGTNEKLFF.

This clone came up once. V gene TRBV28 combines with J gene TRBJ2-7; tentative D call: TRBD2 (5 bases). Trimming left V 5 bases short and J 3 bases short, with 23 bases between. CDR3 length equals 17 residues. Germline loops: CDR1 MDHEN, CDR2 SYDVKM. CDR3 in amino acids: CASSLRGSPLRDYEQYF. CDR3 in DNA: TGTGCCAGCAGTCTACGGGGATCCCCCCTAAGGGACTACGAGCAGTACTTC.

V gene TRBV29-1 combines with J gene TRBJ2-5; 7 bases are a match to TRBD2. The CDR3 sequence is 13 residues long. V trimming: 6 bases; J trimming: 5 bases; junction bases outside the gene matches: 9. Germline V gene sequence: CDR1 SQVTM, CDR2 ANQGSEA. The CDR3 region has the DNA TGCAGCGTCCATCGACTAGCAGGGGAGACCCAGTACTTC. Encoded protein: CSVHRLAGETQYF. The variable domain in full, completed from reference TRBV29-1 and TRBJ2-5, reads SAVISQKPSRDICQRGTSLTIQCQVDSQVTMMFWYRQQPGQSLTLIATANQGSEATYESGFVIDKFPISRPNLTFSTLTVSNMSPEDSSIYLCSVHRLAGETQYFGPGTRLLVL.

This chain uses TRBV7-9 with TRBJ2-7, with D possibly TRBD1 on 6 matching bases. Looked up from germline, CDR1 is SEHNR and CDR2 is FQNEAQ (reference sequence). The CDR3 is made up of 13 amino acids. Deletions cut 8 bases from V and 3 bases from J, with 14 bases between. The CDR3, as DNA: TGTGCCAGCGAGCTACAGGGCCACTACGAGCAGTACTTC. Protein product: CASELQGHYEQYF.